The text below deals with one T cell receptor beta chain. This clone was seen more than once but under ten times. Its specific antigen is unknown. Per-base qualities were not stored, and no clone one base away is much larger. TCRbeta CDR3 regions were amplified from genomic DNA by means of the immunoSEQ Assay, a bias-controlled multiplex PCR. For the original study's pipeline: The number of nucleated cells in each sample was estimated by amplification of reference gene primers within the assay. To quantify the absolute abundance of each unique TCRbeta CDR3 rearrangement, sequence reads were collapsed and filtered. For each sample, productive Simpson clonality was calculated as the square root of Simpson's diversity index over productive rearrangements. The clones in this table, taken by TCRdb from immuneACCESS, are in-frame only. Not every clone is retained; where verified, under half of the shortfall comes from an unresolved V gene, and the cause of the rest is unknown. That table is the source of V, J and clone size, and D and trimming were worked out from the DNA. Here the sample has about 140,000 clones; approximately 85% occur a single time. The ten biggest clones cover 2.5% to 3.5% of the sample.

This record comes from a study of blood T cell repertoires in COVID-19 (dated by TCRdb to 2019 to 2021). Regarding the complete study: The collaborator samples originated in the United States, Italy and Spain and spanned the acute and convalescent phases of COVID-19. The dataset comprised deeply sampled blood TCRbeta repertoires from subjects exposed to, actively infected with, or recovered from COVID-19. Samples came from the ongoing ImmuneRACE study (first 160 participants) plus 1,254 subjects from 6 global collaborators. Where available, HLA class I and class II types were obtained from metadata supplied by the sample provider rather than from assay-based typing. The repertoires were made available in a free public database intended to serve as a resource for research on the immune response to SARS-CoV-2. The prospective study material was composed of cDNA or gDNA derived from T cells, B-cell-depleted T cells, or PBMCs. The sample metadata nearly always contained a de-identified subject ID, COVID-19 status, age in years and sex.

Each collaborating institution followed its own protocols to collect whole blood in K2EDTA tubes. For TCRbeta analysis, collaborator samples were shipped as frozen whole blood, as isolated PBMCs, or as DNA extracted from either sample type. The paper's findings and limits, for the study overall: Clinical and demographic metadata were provided uncurated, with the amount varying by source and participant.

The sequencing sample was made of peripheral blood. This receptor was identified in a man aged 50-60 years with acute or convalescent COVID-19.

The CDR3 protein sequence reads: CASSLSFAGGQNEQFF. The DNA sequence follows: TGTGCCAGCAGCTTAAGTTTTGCGGGGGGCCAGAATGAGCAGTTCTTC. The V and J segments used are TRBV7-3 and TRBJ2-1; 8 nucleotides in the junction match TRBD2. Per the germline V gene, SGHTA is the CDR1 and FQGTGA is the CDR2. From its cysteine to its phenylalanine, the CDR3 spans 16 amino acids. The retained sequence is limited to the CDR3, 48 bases, with the frame set at the first base. The junction shows trimming of 1 base on V and 7 bases on J, and the gene matches do not reach 9 bases of it. Reference TRBV7-3 and TRBJ2-1 genes cover what lies past the CDR3, so the full variable domain is GAGVSQTPSNKVTEKGKYVELRCDPISGHTALYWYRQSLGQGPEFLIYFQGTGAADDSGLPNDRFFAVRPEGSVSTLKIQRTERGDSAVYLCASSLSFAGGQNEQFFGPGTRLTVL.